This T cell receptor beta chain was observed in a study of blood T cell repertoires in COVID-19 (dated by TCRdb to about 2020). Describing the broader study: Collaborator samples came from the United States, Italy and Spain and covered acute and convalescent phases of COVID-19. The material from the prospective study consisted of cDNA or gDNA derived from T cells, B-cell-depleted T cells, or PBMCs. The dataset comprised deeply sampled blood TCRbeta repertoires from subjects exposed to, actively infected with, or recovered from COVID-19. The repertoires were released in a freely available public database intended as a resource for research on the immune response to SARS-CoV-2. Samples were obtained from the ongoing ImmuneRACE study (first 160 participants) and from about 1,300 subjects provided by 6 global collaborators. Sample metadata almost always included a de-identified subject ID, COVID-19 status, age in years and sex. Where HLA class I and class II types were available, the types were taken from metadata supplied by the sample provider, not from assay-based typing.

TCRbeta CDR3 regions were amplified from genomic DNA by means of the immunoSEQ Assay, a bias-controlled multiplex PCR. Under the source paper's analysis protocol: Nucleated cell counts per sample were estimated from amplification of reference gene primers within the assay. Sequence reads were collapsed and filtered to measure the absolute abundance of every unique TCRbeta CDR3 rearrangement. Productive Simpson clonality was computed per sample as the square root of Simpson's diversity index over productive rearrangements. The table was pulled from immuneACCESS by TCRdb, which kept in-frame rearrangements only. Such tables lose some clones; where checked, under half of the loss comes from unresolved V genes, and the rest has no known cause. The DNA was the basis for D and trimming; V, J and clone size are from that table. Within this sample are around 180,000 clones, with roughly 84% of them counted one time only. About 6.9% of the sample comes from the top ten.

Here is what the overall study found, with its caveats: The amount of clinical and demographic metadata varied by source and participant and was provided uncurated.

There are a few counts of this clone. Which antigen it targets is not known. No much larger clone is present one base from it, and per-base qualities are unavailable. One collaborating source in Seattle enrolled patients during active infection and followed them longitudinally through the course of disease. Each collaborating institution followed its own protocols to collect whole blood in K2EDTA tubes. For TCRbeta analysis, collaborator samples were shipped as frozen whole blood, as isolated PBMCs, or as DNA extracted from either sample type. The receptor comes from a man aged 80 or over with COVID-19, enrolled during active disease. The sequencing input was peripheral blood.

The DNA sequence is given as TGCGCCAGCAGCTTGTACCCGACGGGGGGAAACACTGAAGCTTTCTTT. It codes for CASSLYPTGGNTEAFF. Recombination connected TRBV5-1 to TRBJ1-1; the D gene is perhaps TRBD1, on 5 matching bases. The CDR3 runs 16 residues from the cysteine to the phenylalanine. The CDR3 DNA has 48 bases and is translated from base 1. CDR1 and CDR2 are read off the germline V gene as SGHRS and YFSETQ. Between the V and J ends, shortened by 1 base and 2 bases respectively, the junction contains 15 bases.